This T cell receptor (beta chain) was recovered during a study of blood T cell repertoires in COVID-19. Study-level information: Sample material is recorded as cDNA or gDNA derived from T cells, B-cell-depleted T cells, or PBMCs.

Per the original methods: From reference gene primer amplification, estimates of nucleated cell counts were derived. Sequencing was performed with immunoSEQ multiplex PCR; in TCRdb, only in-frame clones are kept and a portion is missing. V and J calls and clone size are copied from that table; D and trimming were computed from the DNA. Of under 200,000 clones listed, less than 85% were seen once; the top ten hold roughly 12%. The receptor comes from a man in his fifties who had recovered from COVID-19. The sequencing sample was made of PBMCs or T cells enriched from blood (not recorded which).

This chain's CDR3 is CASSMYSPSTDTQYF. DNA for the CDR3: TGTGCCAGTAGTATGTACAGCCCTAGCACAGATACGCAGTATTTT. This sequence joins TRBV19 and TRBJ2-3; D unresolved. V was clipped by 3 bases and J by 0 bases, with 10 bases between them. The germline gives CDR1 LNHDA, CDR2 SQIVND (reference sequence). There are 15 residues in the CDR3. The full variable domain, completed using reference TRBV19 and TRBJ2-3, is DGGITQSPKYLFRKEGQNVTLSCEQNLNHDAMYWYRQDPGQGLRLIYYSQIVNDFQKGDIAEGYSVSREKKESFPLTVTSAQKNPTAFYLCASSMYSPSTDTQYFGPGTRLTVL.